Below, 22 T cell receptor beta chains from the same sample are listed, as sequenced in a study of neurological immune-mediated disorders. MiXCR, applied by TCRdb to the 5' RACE reads, yields one record per CDR3 protein. Of 15,000 to 20,000 distinct CDR3 sequences listed, roughly 2.6% are singletons. Sequencing input: PBMCs. These receptors originate from a woman aged 18-29 years with multiple sclerosis.

This clonotype appeared many times. CDR3 region: CASSVSGGLATGELFF. CDR3 coding DNA: TGTGCCAGCAGTGTTTCTGGTGGACTAGCCACCGGGGAGCTGTTTTTT. The chain recombines TRBV6-4 with TRBJ2-2, with 8 bases identical to TRBD2. The CDR3 contains 16 residues. The trim removed 4 bases at V and 4 bases at J, leaving 8 bases unmatched. The V gene's germline CDR1 is MRHNA and CDR2 SNTAGT.

In its sample, this clonotype was seen many times. The V gene is TRBV7-9, the J gene TRBJ2-7, with 7 positions matching TRBD1. The V segment lost 2 bases and the J segment 7 bases; nucleotides outside the gene matches: 8. Germline V CDR1 and CDR2: SEHNR, FQNEAQ (reference sequence). The CDR3 sequence is 14 residues long. The CDR3 bases are TGTGCCAGCAGCTTAACACAGGGGTACGGGGAGCAGTACTTC. Translating it yields CASSLTQGYGEQYF.

This clonotype has ten or more counts. The chain uses TRBV28 and TRBJ1-2, with no clear D. The CDR3 has 15 residues. Trimming took 8 bases from V and 8 from J, leaving 24 bases between them. Looked up from germline, CDR1 is MDHEN and CDR2 is SYDVKM. This CDR3 is CASSSAGRGLWGYTF. CDR3 bases: TGTGCCAGCTCATCGGCTGGGCGCGGGCTATGGGGCTACACCTTC.

On this clonotype itself: A junction boundary mismatches the germline segment, possibly from a read error. This chain connects TRBV11-1 to TRBJ1-5, with D hard to call. Germline V gene lookup returns CDR1 SGHAT and CDR2 FQDESV (reference sequence). The CDR3 totals 13 residues. CDR3 bases: TGTGCCAGCAGCTTAGGAGGAAATCAGCCCCAGAATTTT. Encoded protein: CASSLGGNQPQNF.

The table lists this clonotype with many counts. V gene TRBV7-6 combines with J gene TRBJ2-1; a weak D match, TRBD1 (6 bases). The germline V gene encodes CDR1 SGHVS and CDR2 FNYEAQ. The CDR3 has 14 residues. With 5 bases removed from V and 2 bases from J, the gap between germline ends came to 10 bases. The CDR3 DNA reads as TGTGCCAGCAGCACCCGACAGGCCTACAATGAGCAGTTCTTC. Encoded protein: CASSTRQAYNEQFF.

This clonotype was detected ten times or more. The chain employs TRBV7-9 and TRBJ2-5, with D possibly being TRBD2 (6 bases). The CDR3 is 15 residues long. V lost 1 base and J lost 5, with 14 bases in between. CDR1 SEHNR and CDR2 FQNEAQ come from the germline V gene (reference sequence). The CDR3 DNA sequence: TGTGCCAGCAGCTTAGAAGCGGGCCTAGGTGAGACCCAGTACTTC. It codes for CASSLEAGLGETQYF.

There are many counts of this clonotype. The chain is built from TRBV11-2 and TRBJ1-1; possible D gene TRBD1, 5 bases. CDR3 length: 13 amino acids. Germline CDR1 and CDR2: SGHAT and FQNNGV. V was cut by 5 bases and J by 11 bases, with 18 bases left in between. CDR3 bases: TGTGCCAGCAGCCCCGACCCCGGCAGGGCTGCTTTCTTT. As protein: CASSPDPGRAAFF.

This clonotype was seen ten or more times. The chain has TRBV5-6 and TRBJ2-5, with 8 bases lining up with TRBD2. Germline assignment: CDR1 SGHDT and CDR2 YYEEEE. Trimming removed 0 bases from V and 3 bases from J; junction bases left unmatched: 1. The CDR3 is made up of 14 amino acids. This CDR3 is CASSLELAEETQYF. CDR3 in DNA: TGTGCCAGCAGCTTGGAACTAGCGGAAGAGACCCAGTACTTC. The entire variable domain, with the rest obtained from reference TRBV5-6 and TRBJ2-5, is as follows: DAGVTQSPTHLIKTRGQQVTLRCSPKSGHDTVSWYQQALGQGPQFIFQYYEEEERQRGNFPDRFSGHQFPNYSSELNVNALLLGDSALYLCASSLELAEETQYFGPGTRLLVL.

This clonotype has at least ten counts. V gene TRBV28 combines with J gene TRBJ2-3; 8 nucleotides align to TRBD2. This CDR3 has 18 amino acids. V lost 4 bases and J lost 0; bases outside the gene matches: 12. Germline CDR1 and CDR2: MDHEN and SYDVKM. The CDR3 region is CASSSPEEREWSTDTQYF. CDR3 sequence (DNA): TGTGCCAGCAGTTCCCCGGAGGAGCGGGAGTGGAGCACAGATACGCAGTATTTT.

This clonotype has a count of ten or more. The chain couples TRBV20-1 to TRBJ2-7; possibly TRBD1 or TRBD2 for D (5 bases each). V lost 7 bases, J lost 2 bases, and 18 bases lay in between. The CDR3 totals 14 residues. Germline CDR1 and CDR2: DFQATT and SNEGSKA (reference sequence). The CDR3 reads CSGVVGDSTYEQYF. In DNA form, the CDR3 reads TGCAGTGGAGTTGTGGGGGATTCTACCTACGAGCAGTACTTC.

This clonotype was seen ten or more times. V and J are TRBV5-1 and TRBJ2-2; D may be TRBD2 (5 bases). This CDR3 is 15 amino acids long. The germline V gene encodes CDR1 SGHRS and CDR2 YFSETQ. V lost 4 bases and J 4 bases, leaving 14 bases between the germline ends. This CDR3 is CASSPLLSATGELFF. The DNA of the CDR3 is TGCGCCAGCAGCCCCCTCCTTAGCGCCACCGGGGAGCTGTTTTTT.

This clonotype was counted at least ten times. The gene calls are TRBV10-3 and TRBJ2-5, with D perhaps TRBD1 (5 bases). The germline CDR1 and CDR2 sequences are ENHRY and SYGVKD. The CDR3 is 16 amino acids. Trimming removed 0 bases from V and 5 bases from J, with 16 bases in between. The CDR3 sequence is CAISESSAGKDETQYF. Written as DNA, the CDR3 is TGTGCCATCAGTGAGTCGTCGGCAGGGAAGGATGAGACCCAGTACTTC.

This clonotype was observed many times. The chain couples TRBV27 to TRBJ1-2; D is perhaps TRBD1 (5 bases). Germline V gene lookup returns CDR1 MNHEY and CDR2 SMNVEV (reference sequence). Trimming took off 4 bases at V and 1 base at J, with 13 bases between the two ends. This CDR3 is built from 15 residues. CDR3 nucleotides: TGTGCCAGCAGTTCACAGGAAAATAATAACTATGGCTACACCTTC. This encodes CASSSQENNNYGYTF.

This clonotype was picked up many times. This CDR3 is CAISRGGTEAFF. The CDR3 DNA is TGTGCCATCAGCAGGGGAGGGACTGAAGCTTTCTTT. This chain joins TRBV10-3 and TRBJ1-1; D perhaps matches TRBD1 (6 bases). CDR1 ENHRY and CDR2 SYGVKD come from the germline V gene. The CDR3 covers 12 residues. Trimming shortened V by 6 bases and J by 5 bases, and 10 bases separated the two germline ends.

This clonotype was observed many times. This chain links TRBV7-8 with TRBJ1-1, with no clear D. The CDR3 is made up of 14 amino acids. V gave up 0 bases and J gave up 4 bases, with 9 bases separating them. Per germline, CDR1 SGHVS and CDR2 FQNEAQ. The CDR3 DNA follows: TGTGCCAGCAGCTTAGCTCGGCAGCGCACTGAAGCTTTCTTT. Its protein product is CASSLARQRTEAFF.

This clonotype was counted ten times or more. The chain links TRBV5-1 to TRBJ1-1; D ambiguous. Germline assignment: CDR1 SGHRS and CDR2 YFSETQ. There are 14 residues in the CDR3. Trimming left V 5 bases short and J 3 bases short, with 14 bases between. The CDR3 protein is CASSELSRDTEAFF. The CDR3 DNA reads TGCGCCAGCAGTGAGCTTTCTCGGGACACTGAAGCTTTCTTT.

This clonotype was observed many times. This chain joins TRBV27 and TRBJ2-2; 8 bases fit TRBD1. The CDR3 is made up of 17 amino acids. Germline trimming cut 2 bases from V and 0 bases from J; bases unmatched to any gene: 5. CDR1 and CDR2 from the germline V gene are MNHEY and SMNVEV (reference sequence). The chain's CDR3 is CASSLLGQGSNTGELFF. CDR3 sequence (DNA): TGTGCCAGCAGTTTACTTGGACAGGGATCGAACACCGGGGAGCTGTTTTTT.

The table lists this clonotype with many counts. The CDR3 DNA is TGCAGTGCCCATCAGGGGCTGAACACTGAAGCTTTCTTT. Its protein is CSAHQGLNTEAFF. V gene TRBV20-1 combines with J gene TRBJ1-1; possibly TRBD1 for D (6 bases). Germline CDR1 reads DFQATT; CDR2 reads SNEGSKA (reference sequence). Deletions cut 6 bases from V and 0 bases from J, with 11 bases between. The CDR3 loop spans 13 amino acids.

The table lists this clonotype with many counts. The genes are TRBV6-5 and TRBJ1-2; D may be TRBD1 (6 bases). V was trimmed by 5 bases and J by 5 bases, leaving 12 bases between them. Germline-derived CDR1 and CDR2 are MNHEY and SVGAGI. This CDR3 is 13 amino acids long. The CDR3 nucleotides read TGTGCCAGCAGTGGACAGCATTTGTATGGCTACACCTTC. Amino acids: CASSGQHLYGYTF.

In its sample, this clonotype is medium-sized. The CDR3 nucleotides are TGTGCCAGCAGTTACGGGACAGGGGGTACTGAAGCTTTCTTT. Its translation: CASSYGTGGTEAFF. The chain uses TRBV6-5 and TRBJ1-1; 11 bases map to TRBD1. V dropped 2 bases and J dropped 5; count of bases not matched to a gene: 1. Germline V gene sequence: CDR1 MNHEY, CDR2 SVGAGI. The CDR3 covers 14 residues.

The table lists this clonotype with many counts. The J gene is TRBJ1-4, the V gene TRBV20-1; D is ambiguous. This CDR3 contains 12 residues. Germline V gene lookup returns CDR1 DFQATT and CDR2 SNEGSKA (reference sequence). Trimming left V 0 bases short and J 7 bases short, with 6 bases between. The CDR3 spells CSARDLGEKLFF. The CDR3 DNA reads as TGCAGTGCTAGAGATCTCGGTGAAAAACTGTTTTTT.

This clonotype was counted ten times or more. This rearrangement joins TRBV3-1 to TRBJ1-1; no definite D call. V shed 4 bases and J shed 3 bases, with 9 bases lying between them. Germline-derived CDR1 and CDR2 are LGHDT and YNNKEL (reference sequence). The CDR3 loop spans 13 amino acids. The CDR3 sequence: CASSPAFDTEAFF. The CDR3 region has the DNA TGTGCCAGCAGCCCAGCATTCGACACTGAAGCTTTCTTT.